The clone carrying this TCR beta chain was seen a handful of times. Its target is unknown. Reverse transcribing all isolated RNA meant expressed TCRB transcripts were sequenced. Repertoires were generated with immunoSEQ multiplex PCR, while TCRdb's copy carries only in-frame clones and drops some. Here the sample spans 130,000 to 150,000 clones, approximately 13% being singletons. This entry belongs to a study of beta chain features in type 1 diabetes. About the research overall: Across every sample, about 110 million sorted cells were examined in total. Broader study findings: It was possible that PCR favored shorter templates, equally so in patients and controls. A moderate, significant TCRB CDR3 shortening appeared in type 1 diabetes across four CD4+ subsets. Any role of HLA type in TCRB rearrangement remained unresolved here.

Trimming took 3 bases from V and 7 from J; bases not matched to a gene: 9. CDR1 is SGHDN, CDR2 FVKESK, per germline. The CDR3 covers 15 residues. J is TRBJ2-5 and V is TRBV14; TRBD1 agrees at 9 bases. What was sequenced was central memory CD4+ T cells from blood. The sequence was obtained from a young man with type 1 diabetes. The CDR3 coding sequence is TGTGCCAGCAGCCATGCCTGGGACAGGGAAGGGACCCAGTACTTC. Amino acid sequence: CASSHAWDREGTQYF.